The 4 T cell receptor beta chains below were found in one sample sequenced in a study of glioma-infiltrating T cells after dendritic cell vaccination listed by TCRdb under 2016. Receptor amplification or capture employed the immunoSEQ multiplex PCR assay. In its TCRdb copy, this immuneACCESS table keeps in-frame sequences only and misses some clones. Where compared with another copy, unresolved V genes explain less than half of these, and the others have no known cause. Within this sample are about 95,000 clones, with approximately 87% of them counted one time only. Roughly 2.9% of the sample goes to the ten largest clones. The sequencing here drew on blood, taken before dendritic cell vaccination. The receptor set was obtained from a human donor with glioblastoma.

The rearrangement links TRBV18 to TRBJ1-1; D remains ambiguous. The CDR3 has 13 amino acids. V lost 4 bases and J 5 bases, leaving 11 bases between the germline ends. Germline CDR1 KGHSH, CDR2 LQKENI. The CDR3 here is CASSLETGTEAFF. The CDR3 DNA reads TGTGCCAGCTCACTAGAGACGGGAACTGAAGCTTTCTTT.

This chain links TRBV29-1 with TRBJ1-1; D might be TRBD1 (5 bases). The CDR3 sequence is 15 residues long. The germline gives CDR1 SQVTM, CDR2 ANQGSEA. Deletions cut 4 bases from V and 1 base from J, with 16 bases between. The CDR3 region is CSVGGGVRENTEAFF. CDR3 DNA sequence: TGCAGCGTTGGGGGAGGGGTTCGCGAGAACACTGAAGCTTTCTTT. Full variable domain (missing parts from reference TRBV29-1 and TRBJ1-1): SAVISQKPSRDICQRGTSLTIQCQVDSQVTMMFWYRQQPGQSLTLIATANQGSEATYESGFVIDKFPISRPNLTFSTLTVSNMSPEDSSIYLCSVGGGVRENTEAFFGQGTRLTVV.

This sequence joins TRBV28 and TRBJ1-5, with D maybe TRBD1 (5 bases). V was shortened by 5 bases and J by 3 bases, with 17 bases between the two germline ends. Germline lookup yields CDR1 MDHEN and CDR2 SYDVKM. The CDR3 spans 16 residues. The CDR3 nucleotides are TGTGCCAGCAGTGAAGGTGTAGAAGGGGTCAATCAGCCCCAGCATTTT. It yields the protein CASSEGVEGVNQPQHF.

The gene calls are TRBV5-1 and TRBJ2-1; D remains ambiguous. CDR1 SGHRS and CDR2 YFSETQ come from the germline V gene. The CDR3 covers 18 residues. Trimming shortened V by 4 bases and J by 0 bases, and 20 bases separated the two germline ends. CDR3 coding DNA: TGCGCCAGCAGCATTGCAAGAATAGGTTCTAGCTCCTACAATGAGCAGTTCTTC. Its translation: CASSIARIGSSSYNEQFF.